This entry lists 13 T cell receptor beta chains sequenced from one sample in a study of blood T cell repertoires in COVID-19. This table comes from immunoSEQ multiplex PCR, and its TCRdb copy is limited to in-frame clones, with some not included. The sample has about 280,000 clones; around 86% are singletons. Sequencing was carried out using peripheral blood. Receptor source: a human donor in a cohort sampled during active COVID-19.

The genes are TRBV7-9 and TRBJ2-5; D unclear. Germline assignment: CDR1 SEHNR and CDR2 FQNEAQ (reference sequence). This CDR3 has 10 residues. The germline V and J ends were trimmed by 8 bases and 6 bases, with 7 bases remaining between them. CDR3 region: CASSRQTQYF. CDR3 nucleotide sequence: TGTGCCAGCTCTAGACAGACCCAGTACTTC.

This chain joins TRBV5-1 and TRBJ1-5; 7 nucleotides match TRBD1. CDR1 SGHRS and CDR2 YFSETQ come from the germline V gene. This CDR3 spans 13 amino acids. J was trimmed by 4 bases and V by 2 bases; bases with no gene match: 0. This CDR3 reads CASSLQGNQPQHF. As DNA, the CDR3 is TGCGCCAGCAGCTTACAGGGGAATCAGCCCCAGCATTTT.

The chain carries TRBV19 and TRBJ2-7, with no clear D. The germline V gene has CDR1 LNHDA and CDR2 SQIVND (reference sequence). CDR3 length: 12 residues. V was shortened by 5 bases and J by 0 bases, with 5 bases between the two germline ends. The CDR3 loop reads CASSPNSYEQYF. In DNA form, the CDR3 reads TGTGCCAGTAGTCCAAACTCCTACGAGCAGTACTTC.

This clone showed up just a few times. CDR3 nucleotide sequence: TGTGCCAGCACCCCGGACAGTTACGAGCAGTACTTC. This sequence encodes CASTPDSYEQYF. The chain uses TRBV6-2 or TRBV6-3 and TRBJ2-7, with a weak D call TRBD1 (6 bases). The CDR3 consists of 12 residues. Trimming removed 7 bases from V and 4 bases from J, with 11 bases in between. Germline values: CDR1 MNHEY, CDR2 SVGEGT.

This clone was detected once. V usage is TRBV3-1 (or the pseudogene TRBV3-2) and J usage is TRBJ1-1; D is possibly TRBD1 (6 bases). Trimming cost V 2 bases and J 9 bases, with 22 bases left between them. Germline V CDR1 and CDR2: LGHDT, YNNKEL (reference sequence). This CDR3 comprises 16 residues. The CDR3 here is CASSQRESFRTAKAFF. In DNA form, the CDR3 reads TGTGCCAGCAGCCAAAGGGAGAGCTTTAGGACAGCAAAAGCTTTCTTT.

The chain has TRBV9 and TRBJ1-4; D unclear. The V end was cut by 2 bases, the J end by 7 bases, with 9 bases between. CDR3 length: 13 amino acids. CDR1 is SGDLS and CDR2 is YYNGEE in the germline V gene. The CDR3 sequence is CASSVAGGEKLFF. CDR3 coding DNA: TGTGCCAGCAGCGTTGCGGGAGGTGAAAAACTGTTTTTT.

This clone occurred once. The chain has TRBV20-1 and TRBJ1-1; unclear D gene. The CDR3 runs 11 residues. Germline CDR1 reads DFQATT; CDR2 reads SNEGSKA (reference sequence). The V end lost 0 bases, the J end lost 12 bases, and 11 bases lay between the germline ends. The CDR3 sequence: CSARDGWATFF. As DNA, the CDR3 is TGCAGTGCTAGAGATGGGTGGGCCACTTTCTTT.

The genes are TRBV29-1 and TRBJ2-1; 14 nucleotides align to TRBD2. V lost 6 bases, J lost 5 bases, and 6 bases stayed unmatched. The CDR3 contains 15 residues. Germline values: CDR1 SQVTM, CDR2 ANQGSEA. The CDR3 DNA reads TGCAGCGTCCGCCGACTAGCGGGAGGGGACAATGAGCAGTTCTTC. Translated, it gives CSVRRLAGGDNEQFF.

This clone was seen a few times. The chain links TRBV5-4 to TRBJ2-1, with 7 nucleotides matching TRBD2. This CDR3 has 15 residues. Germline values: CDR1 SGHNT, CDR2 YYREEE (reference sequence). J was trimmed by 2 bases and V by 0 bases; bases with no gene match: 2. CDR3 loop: CASSLGGSTYNEQFF. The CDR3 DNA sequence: TGTGCCAGCAGCTTGGGCGGGAGTACCTACAATGAGCAGTTCTTC.

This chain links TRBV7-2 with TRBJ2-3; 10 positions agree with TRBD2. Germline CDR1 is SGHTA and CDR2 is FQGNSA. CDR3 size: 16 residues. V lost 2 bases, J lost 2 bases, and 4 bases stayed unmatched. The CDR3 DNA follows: TGTGCCAGCAGCTTATGGACTAGCGGAACCACAGATACGCAGTATTTT. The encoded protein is CASSLWTSGTTDTQYF.

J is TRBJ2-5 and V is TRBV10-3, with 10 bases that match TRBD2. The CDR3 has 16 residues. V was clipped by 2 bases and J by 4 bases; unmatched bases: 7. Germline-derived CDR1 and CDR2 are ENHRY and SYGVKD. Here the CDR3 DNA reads TGTGCCATCAGTGAGACACTAGCGGGACTGGGAGAGACCCAGTACTTC. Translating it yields CAISETLAGLGETQYF.

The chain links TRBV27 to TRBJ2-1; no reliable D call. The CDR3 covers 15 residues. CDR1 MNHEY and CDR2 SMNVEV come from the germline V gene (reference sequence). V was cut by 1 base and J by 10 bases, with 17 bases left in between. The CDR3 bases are TGTGCCAGCAGTTTATTAAGCGACGGCGGTGGCGAGCAGTTCTTC. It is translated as CASSLLSDGGGEQFF.

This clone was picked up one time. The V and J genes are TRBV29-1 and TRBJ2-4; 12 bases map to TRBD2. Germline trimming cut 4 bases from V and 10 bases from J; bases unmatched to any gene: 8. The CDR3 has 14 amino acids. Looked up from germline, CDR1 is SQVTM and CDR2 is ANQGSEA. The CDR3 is CSVATSGRIGIQYF. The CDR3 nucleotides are TGCAGCGTTGCGACTAGCGGGAGAATAGGGATTCAGTACTTC.